This T cell receptor (beta chain) was observed in a study of beta chain features in type 1 diabetes. Points from the study as a whole: Significant though moderate, a shortening of TCRB CDR3s appeared in all four CD4+ subsets of Type 1 diabetes patients.

As concerns this clone: Its antigen is unidentified.

Sequenced material consisted of expressed TCRB transcripts (all of the isolated RNA was reverse transcribed). Profiled with immunoSEQ multiplex PCR; TCRdb holds only in-frame clones, not every one. The table has under 850,000 clones, over 10% seen once; the top ten hold approximately 0.022%. Looked up from germline, CDR1 is SGHDN and CDR2 is FVKESK. Trimming removed 0 bases at V and 4 bases at J, with 13 bases between. The CDR3 is 15 residues long. The receptor's source is a young man with type 1 diabetes. Sequencing was carried out using naive CD4+ T cells from blood. The chain recombines TRBV14 with TRBJ2-7; TRBD1 is a possible D gene (6 bases). The CDR3 region has the DNA TGTGCCAGCAGCCAAGAGCCCCGGGACACTTACGAGCAGTACTTC. This translates into CASSQEPRDTYEQYF.